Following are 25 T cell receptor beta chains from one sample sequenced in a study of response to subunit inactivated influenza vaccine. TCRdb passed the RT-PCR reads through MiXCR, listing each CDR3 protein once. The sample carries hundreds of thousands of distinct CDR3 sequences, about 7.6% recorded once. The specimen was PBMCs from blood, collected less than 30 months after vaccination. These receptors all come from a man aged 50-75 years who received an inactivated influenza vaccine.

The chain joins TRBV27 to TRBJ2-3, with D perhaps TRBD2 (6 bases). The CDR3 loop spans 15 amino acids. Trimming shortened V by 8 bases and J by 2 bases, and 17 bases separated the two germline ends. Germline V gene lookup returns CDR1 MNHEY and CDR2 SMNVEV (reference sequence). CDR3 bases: TGTGCCAGCGCGGGGCCATCTCAAAACACAGATACGCAGTATTTT. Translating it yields CASAGPSQNTDTQYF.

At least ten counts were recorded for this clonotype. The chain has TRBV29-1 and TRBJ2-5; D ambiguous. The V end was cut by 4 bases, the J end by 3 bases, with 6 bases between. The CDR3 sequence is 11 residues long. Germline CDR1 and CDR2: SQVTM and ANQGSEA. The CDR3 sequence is CSVGTEETQYF. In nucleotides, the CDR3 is TGCAGCGTTGGGACGGAAGAGACCCAGTACTTC.

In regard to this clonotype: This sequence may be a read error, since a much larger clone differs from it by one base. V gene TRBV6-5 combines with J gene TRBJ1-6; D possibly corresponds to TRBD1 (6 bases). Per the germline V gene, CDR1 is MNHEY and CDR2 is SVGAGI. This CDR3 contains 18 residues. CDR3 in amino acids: CASSYYRAHGTTNLPLHF. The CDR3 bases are TGTGCCAGCAGTTATTACCGGGCGCACGGGACAACTAATTTACCCCTCCACTTT.

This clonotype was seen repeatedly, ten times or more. Here the CDR3 reads CASSLSSFFSNQPQHF. Here the CDR3 DNA reads TGTGCCAGCAGTTTATCTTCATTTTTTAGCAATCAGCCCCAGCATTTT. The chain combines TRBV28 with TRBJ1-5; no clear D. This CDR3 has 16 amino acids. Trimming left V 1 base short and J 0 bases short, with 10 bases between. In germline, CDR1 is MDHEN, CDR2 SYDVKM.

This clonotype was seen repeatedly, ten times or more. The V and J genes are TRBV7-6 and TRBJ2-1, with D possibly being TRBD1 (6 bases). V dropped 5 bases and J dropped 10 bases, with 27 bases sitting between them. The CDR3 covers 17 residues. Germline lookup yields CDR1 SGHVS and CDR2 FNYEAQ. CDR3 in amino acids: CASSPGRTVRGDLEQFF. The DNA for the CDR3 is TGTGCCAGCAGCCCCGGCCGGACCGTCAGGGGAGATTTGGAGCAGTTCTTC.

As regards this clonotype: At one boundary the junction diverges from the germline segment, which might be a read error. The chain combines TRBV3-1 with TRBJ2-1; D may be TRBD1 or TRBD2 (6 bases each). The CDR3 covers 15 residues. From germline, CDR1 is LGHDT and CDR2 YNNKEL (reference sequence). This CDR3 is CATSLRVPGANEQFF. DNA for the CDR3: TGTGCCACCAGCCTGCGGGTCCCGGGGGCCAATGAGCAGTTCTTC.

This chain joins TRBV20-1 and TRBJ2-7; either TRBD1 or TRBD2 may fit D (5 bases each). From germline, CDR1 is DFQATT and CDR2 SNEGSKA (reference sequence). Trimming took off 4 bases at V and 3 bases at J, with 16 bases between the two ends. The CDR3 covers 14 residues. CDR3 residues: CSATTGIRDYEQYF. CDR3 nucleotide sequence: TGCAGTGCTACTACCGGGATCAGGGACTACGAGCAGTACTTC.

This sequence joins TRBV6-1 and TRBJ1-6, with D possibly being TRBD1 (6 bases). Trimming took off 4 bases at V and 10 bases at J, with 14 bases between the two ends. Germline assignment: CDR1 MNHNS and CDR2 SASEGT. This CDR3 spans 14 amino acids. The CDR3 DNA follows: TGTGCCAGCAGTGCCCGGACAGTGAGCTCACCCCTCCACTTT. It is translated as CASSARTVSSPLHF.

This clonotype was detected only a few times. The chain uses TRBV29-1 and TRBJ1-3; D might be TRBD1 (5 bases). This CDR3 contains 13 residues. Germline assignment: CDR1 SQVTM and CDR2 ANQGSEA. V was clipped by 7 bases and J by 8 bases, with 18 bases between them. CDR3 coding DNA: TGCAGCGCCGGGGGGTACAGAAAATACACCATATATTTT. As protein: CSAGGYRKYTIYF. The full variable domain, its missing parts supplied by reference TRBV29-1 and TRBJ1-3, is SAVISQKPSRDICQRGTSLTIQCQVDSQVTMMFWYRQQPGQSLTLIATANQGSEATYESGFVIDKFPISRPNLTFSTLTVSNMSPEDSSIYLCSAGGYRKYTIYFGEGSWLTVV.

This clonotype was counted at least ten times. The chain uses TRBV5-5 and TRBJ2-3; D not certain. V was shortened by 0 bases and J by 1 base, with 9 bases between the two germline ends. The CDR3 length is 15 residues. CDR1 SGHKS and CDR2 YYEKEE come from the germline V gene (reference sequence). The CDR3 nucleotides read TGTGCCAGCAGCTTGGTGCAGATTGGCACAGATACGCAGTATTTT. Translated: CASSLVQIGTDTQYF.

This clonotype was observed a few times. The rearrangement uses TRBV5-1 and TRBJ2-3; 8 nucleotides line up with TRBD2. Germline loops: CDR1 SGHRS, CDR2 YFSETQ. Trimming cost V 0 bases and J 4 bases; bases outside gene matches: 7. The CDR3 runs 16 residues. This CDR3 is CASSLAGGLVSDTQYF. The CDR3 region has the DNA TGCGCCAGCAGCTTGGCGGGGGGACTAGTATCAGATACGCAGTATTTT.

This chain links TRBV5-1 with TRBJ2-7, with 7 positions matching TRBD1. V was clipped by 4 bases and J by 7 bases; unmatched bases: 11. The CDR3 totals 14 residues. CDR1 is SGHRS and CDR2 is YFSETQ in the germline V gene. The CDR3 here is CASSPGTAFGEQYF. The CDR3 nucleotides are TGCGCCAGCAGCCCGGGGACAGCCTTTGGGGAGCAGTACTTC.

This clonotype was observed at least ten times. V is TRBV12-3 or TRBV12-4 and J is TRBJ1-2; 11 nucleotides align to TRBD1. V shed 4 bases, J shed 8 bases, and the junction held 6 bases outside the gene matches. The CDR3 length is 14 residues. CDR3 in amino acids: CASSWTGGQLGYTF. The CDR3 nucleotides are TGTGCCAGCAGTTGGACAGGGGGCCAACTGGGCTACACCTTC.

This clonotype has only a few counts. CDR3 sequence reads: CASSEGLTGDSNQPQHF. The CDR3 coding sequence is TGTGCCAGCAGTGAGGGCCTGACTGGGGATAGCAATCAGCCCCAGCATTTT. This chain uses TRBV6-1 with TRBJ1-5; no definite D call. V lost 3 bases to trimming and J lost 0 bases, with 15 bases between them. Germline-derived CDR1 and CDR2 are MNHNS and SASEGT. The CDR3 runs 17 residues.

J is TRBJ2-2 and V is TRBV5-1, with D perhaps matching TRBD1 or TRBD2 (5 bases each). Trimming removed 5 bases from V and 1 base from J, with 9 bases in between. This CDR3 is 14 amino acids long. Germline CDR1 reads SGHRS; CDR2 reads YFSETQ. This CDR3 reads CASRPGGNTGELFF. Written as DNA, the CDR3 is TGCGCCAGCAGGCCTGGGGGGAACACCGGGGAGCTGTTTTTT.

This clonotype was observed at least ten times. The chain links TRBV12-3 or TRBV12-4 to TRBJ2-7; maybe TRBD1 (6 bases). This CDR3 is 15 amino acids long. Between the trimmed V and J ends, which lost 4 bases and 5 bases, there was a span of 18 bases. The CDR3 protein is CASSSLTRGSHEQYF. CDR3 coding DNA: TGTGCCAGCAGTTCACTCACCAGGGGCAGTCACGAGCAGTACTTC.

In DNA form, the CDR3 reads TGTGCCAGCAGTTTGTTCGCGGAGAAGGCTTTCTTT. Its protein is CASSLFAEKAFF. The chain joins TRBV12-3 or TRBV12-4 to TRBJ1-1; D gene ambiguous. The CDR3 runs to 12 residues. V was trimmed by 3 bases and J by 11 bases, leaving 13 bases between them.

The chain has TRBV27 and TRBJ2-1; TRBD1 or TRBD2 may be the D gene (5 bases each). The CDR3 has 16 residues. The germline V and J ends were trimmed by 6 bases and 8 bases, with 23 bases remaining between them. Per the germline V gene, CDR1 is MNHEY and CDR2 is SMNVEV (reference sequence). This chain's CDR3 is CASSRPGATARYEQFF. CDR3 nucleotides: TGTGCCAGCAGCCGCCCCGGGGCAACCGCCCGCTATGAGCAGTTCTTC.

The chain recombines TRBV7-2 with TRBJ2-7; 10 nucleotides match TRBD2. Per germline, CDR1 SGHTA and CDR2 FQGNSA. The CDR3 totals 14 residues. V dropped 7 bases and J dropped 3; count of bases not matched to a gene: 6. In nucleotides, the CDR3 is TGTGCCAGCACCCCGGCTAGCGGGGGCTACGAGCAGTACTTC. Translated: CASTPASGGYEQYF.

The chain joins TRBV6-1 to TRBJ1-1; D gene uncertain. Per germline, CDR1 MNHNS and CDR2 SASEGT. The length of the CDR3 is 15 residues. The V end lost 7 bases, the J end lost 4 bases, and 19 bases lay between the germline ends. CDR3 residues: CASTPRANVFTEAFF. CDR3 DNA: TGTGCCAGCACCCCAAGGGCTAATGTGTTCACTGAAGCTTTCTTT.

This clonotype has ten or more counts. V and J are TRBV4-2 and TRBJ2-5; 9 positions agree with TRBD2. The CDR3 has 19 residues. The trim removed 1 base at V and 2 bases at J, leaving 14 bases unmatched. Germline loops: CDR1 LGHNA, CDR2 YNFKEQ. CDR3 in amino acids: CASSQGNGGLAGLQETQYF. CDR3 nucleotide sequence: TGTGCCAGCAGCCAAGGAAACGGTGGCCTAGCGGGGCTACAAGAGACCCAGTACTTC.

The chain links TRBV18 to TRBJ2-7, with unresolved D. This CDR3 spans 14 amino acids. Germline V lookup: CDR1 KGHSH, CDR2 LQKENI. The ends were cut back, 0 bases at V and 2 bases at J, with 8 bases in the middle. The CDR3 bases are TGTGCCAGCTCACCACCGTCGCTAACCTACGAGCAGTACTTC. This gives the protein CASSPPSLTYEQYF.

CDR3 in amino acids: CASSFPRAMGVYEQYF. The CDR3 region has the DNA TGTGCCAGCAGCTTCCCCCGCGCGATGGGGGTCTACGAGCAGTACTTC. The chain links TRBV11-3 to TRBJ2-7; either TRBD1 or TRBD2 may supply D (5 bases each). The CDR3 is 16 residues long. Looked up from germline, CDR1 is SGHNT and CDR2 is YENEEA. The germline V and J ends were trimmed by 3 bases and 3 bases, with 18 bases remaining between them.

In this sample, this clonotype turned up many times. The CDR3 reads CASSYSDRRFGYTF. The CDR3 DNA reads TGTGCCAGCAGTTACTCGGACAGAAGGTTTGGCTACACCTTC. The rearrangement links TRBV6-5 to TRBJ1-2; D might be TRBD1 (6 bases). The CDR3 contains 14 residues. Germline V lookup: CDR1 MNHEY, CDR2 SVGAGI. The V and J ends lost 0 bases and 7 bases respectively, with 12 bases between them.

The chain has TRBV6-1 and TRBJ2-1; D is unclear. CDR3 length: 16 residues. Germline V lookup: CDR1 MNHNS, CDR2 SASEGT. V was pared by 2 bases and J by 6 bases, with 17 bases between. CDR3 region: CASSEIGLEVINEQFF. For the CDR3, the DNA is TGTGCCAGCAGTGAAATAGGGCTAGAGGTAATCAATGAGCAGTTCTTC.